One and the same sample provided the 18 T cell receptor beta chains below, sequenced in a study of Ad26.COV2.S vaccination and SARS-CoV-2 variants. The treatment here: approximately 18 received Ad26.COV2.S at low or high dose, single or two shots; 5 received placebo; per-sample allocation not given. On day 63 after the first injection, vaccine and placebo recipients gave samples. TCRdb's table, derived via immunoSEQ multiplex PCR, lists solely in-frame clones and lacks some. This sample has hundreds of thousands of clones, with about 88% found just once. Sequencing was performed on peripheral blood, taken in a trial of Ad26.COV2.S vaccine versus placebo. These receptor sequences come from a person between 18 and 59 years old who received the Ad26.COV2.S COVID-19 vaccine or a placebo.

The V gene is TRBV25-1, the J gene TRBJ1-2, with unresolved D. The CDR3 sequence is 16 residues long. CDR1 MGHDK and CDR2 SYGVNS come from the germline V gene. V dropped 4 bases and J dropped 3 bases, with 18 bases sitting between them. Written as DNA, the CDR3 is TGTGCCAGCAGTGGGCCCCTGGCCAGTGCGGACTATGGCTACACCTTC. Encoded protein: CASSGPLASADYGYTF.

The chain uses TRBV6-5 and TRBJ2-2, with unresolved D. The ends were cut back, 2 bases at V and 5 bases at J, with 6 bases in the middle. CDR3 length: 13 residues. Germline V gene data show CDR1 as MNHEY and CDR2 as SVGAGI. The CDR3 DNA reads as TGTGCCAGCAGTTACCTGCGGACCGGGGAGCTGTTTTTT. Translation gives CASSYLRTGELFF.

The chain couples TRBV28 to TRBJ1-2, with D hard to call. Germline CDR1 is MDHEN and CDR2 is SYDVKM. V lost 6 bases and J 0 bases, leaving 11 bases between the germline ends. The CDR3 is 14 amino acids. The CDR3 DNA reads TGTGCCAGCAGGCTGGGCCGAACTAACTATGGCTACACCTTC. This translates into CASRLGRTNYGYTF.

V is TRBV4-2 and J is TRBJ1-6, with 7 bases matching TRBD1. CDR1 and CDR2 (germline): LGHNA, YNFKEQ. The CDR3 extends over 18 amino acids. With V trimmed by 0 bases and J by 3 bases, 8 bases remained unmatched. The CDR3 loop reads CASSQDPRGTVYNSPLHF. DNA for the CDR3: TGTGCCAGCAGCCAAGATCCCCGAGGGACAGTCTATAATTCACCCCTCCACTTT.

The rearrangement joins TRBV6-6 to TRBJ2-3, with D unresolved. Germline CDR1 is MNHNY and CDR2 is SVGAGI (reference sequence). V was cut by 2 bases and J by 6 bases, with 3 bases left in between. CDR3 size: 11 residues. CDR3 residues: CASSYRDTQYF. CDR3 nucleotides: TGTGCCAGCAGTTACCGGGATACGCAGTATTTT.

This sequence joins TRBV6-2 or TRBV6-3 and TRBJ2-7; 9 bases are a match to TRBD2. Germline V lookup: CDR1 MNHEY, CDR2 SVGEGT. The ends lost 6 bases at V and 3 bases at J; junction bases unmatched: 9. This CDR3 region has 15 residues. Here the CDR3 reads CASSSPGTSFYEQYF. The DNA for the CDR3 is TGTGCCAGCAGCTCCCCCGGGACTAGCTTCTACGAGCAGTACTTC.

This clone was observed a single time. The V gene is TRBV13, the J gene TRBJ2-7, with a tentative D call TRBD2 (5 bases). The CDR3 contains 14 residues. The V end lost 2 bases, the J end lost 3 bases, and 11 bases lay between the germline ends. Per the germline V gene, CDR1 is PRHDT and CDR2 is FYEKMQ (reference sequence). The CDR3 DNA sequence: TGTGCCAGCAGCTTACGTGACTATCACTACGAGCAGTACTTC. It encodes CASSLRDYHYEQYF.

This clone has more than one count but fewer than ten. The V and J genes are TRBV28 and TRBJ2-4; D possibly uses TRBD1 or TRBD2 (6 bases each). Trimming removed 4 bases at V and 5 bases at J, with 18 bases between. The CDR3 loop spans 16 amino acids. Germline assignment: CDR1 MDHEN and CDR2 SYDVKM. The CDR3 here is CASSSSGAQMENIQYF. CDR3 DNA sequence: TGTGCCAGCAGTTCCTCGGGGGCTCAGATGGAAAACATTCAGTACTTC.

The chain combines TRBV6-2 or TRBV6-3 with TRBJ1-2; D gene uncertain. The CDR3 contains 13 residues. V was shortened by 2 bases and J by 3 bases, with 7 bases between the two germline ends. CDR1 and CDR2 from the germline V gene are MNHEY and SVGEGT. CDR3 DNA sequence: TGTGCCAGCAGTTACGACGGCTACTATGGCTACACCTTC. Amino acid sequence: CASSYDGYYGYTF.

The V gene is TRBV7-9, the J gene TRBJ2-1, with D perhaps TRBD1 (6 bases). Germline V gene data show CDR1 as SEHNR and CDR2 as FQNEAQ (reference sequence). Between the trimmed V and J ends, which lost 2 bases and 6 bases, there was a span of 14 bases. CDR3 length: 15 amino acids. The CDR3 loop reads CASSLIVGQPNEQFF. The CDR3 coding sequence is TGTGCCAGCAGCTTAATAGTCGGACAGCCCAATGAGCAGTTCTTC.

This chain joins TRBV6-6 and TRBJ2-1, with 13 nucleotides matching TRBD2. The CDR3 extends over 17 amino acids. The J segment lost 9 bases and the V segment lost 6 bases, leaving 14 bases of the junction unmatched. The V gene's germline CDR1 is MNHNY and CDR2 SVGAGI (reference sequence). The CDR3 DNA reads TGTGCCAGCAGACGAAGGGGACTAGCGGGAAGAGAAAGTGAGCAGTTCTTC. It translates to CASRRRGLAGRESEQFF.

In regard to this clone: Within the sample, other DNA sequences also encode this same CDR3. V usage is TRBV28 and J usage is TRBJ2-2; a weak D match, TRBD1 (6 bases). This CDR3 has 15 amino acids. Looked up from germline, CDR1 is MDHEN and CDR2 is SYDVKM. The V gene lost 0 bases and the J gene lost 5 bases, with 10 bases spanning the gap. CDR3 sequence (DNA): TGTGCCAGCAGTTTATGGCAGGGGCTGACCGGGGAGCTGTTTTTT. Amino acid sequence: CASSLWQGLTGELFF. The full variable domain, its missing parts supplied by reference TRBV28 and TRBJ2-2, is DVKVTQSSRYLVKRTGEKVFLECVQDMDHENMFWYRQDPGLGLRLIYFSYDVKMKEKGDIPEGYSVSREKKERFSLILESASTNQTSMYLCASSLWQGLTGELFFGEGSRLTVL.

The chain employs TRBV29-1 and TRBJ2-7; 7 bases agree with TRBD1. Germline V gene lookup returns CDR1 SQVTM and CDR2 ANQGSEA. The CDR3 length is 13 residues. Trimming removed 6 bases from V and 0 bases from J; junction bases left unmatched: 5. CDR3 nucleotide sequence: TGCAGCGTCGTGACAGGGAGCTCCTACGAGCAGTACTTC. This translates into CSVVTGSSYEQYF.

The V and J genes are TRBV5-1 and TRBJ2-4; D may correspond to TRBD1 or TRBD2 (6 bases each). The germline V gene has CDR1 SGHRS and CDR2 YFSETQ. The length of the CDR3 is 17 residues. Trimming cost V 1 base and J 3 bases, with 17 bases left between them. CDR3 DNA sequence: TGCGCCAGCAGCTTGTCGTGGGGGGCCTTGGACAAAAACATTCAGTACTTC. As protein: CASSLSWGALDKNIQYF.

The DNA of the CDR3 is TGTGCCAGCAGCTTAGCCAGCGGGAATGAAAAACTGTTTTTT. This translates into CASSLASGNEKLFF. The rearrangement links TRBV7-2 to TRBJ1-4; D gene ambiguous. This CDR3 is 14 amino acids long. Per the germline V gene, CDR1 is SGHTA and CDR2 is FQGNSA. The V end was cut by 0 bases, the J end by 5 bases, with 7 bases between.

This sequence joins TRBV9 and TRBJ2-7, with a possible D match to TRBD2 (7 bases). The CDR3 has 15 residues. The V gene's germline CDR1 is SGDLS and CDR2 YYNGEE. V was clipped by 0 bases and J by 5 bases, with 15 bases between them. CDR3 sequence reads: CASSVAGGARHEQYF. The DNA of the CDR3 is TGTGCCAGCAGCGTAGCTGGGGGGGCGAGGCACGAGCAGTACTTC.

The chain carries TRBV7-9 and TRBJ1-2; 12 nucleotides align to TRBD1. There are 15 residues in the CDR3. The germline V gene has CDR1 SEHNR and CDR2 FQNEAQ (reference sequence). V shed 0 bases and J 7 bases; nucleotides not matched to a gene: 3. Written as DNA, the CDR3 is TGTGCCAGCAGCTTAGCGGGACAGGGGGCCGGTGGCTACACCTTC. This sequence encodes CASSLAGQGAGGYTF.

This clone was detected only once. The J gene is TRBJ1-4, the V gene TRBV9; D perhaps matches TRBD1 (6 bases). The V gene's germline CDR1 is SGDLS and CDR2 YYNGEE. V was pared by 4 bases and J by 6 bases, with 22 bases between. This CDR3 region has 17 residues. CDR3 in amino acids: CASSRRGGLLGDEKLFF. CDR3 bases: TGTGCCAGCAGCCGGAGGGGGGGCTTATTAGGGGATGAAAAACTGTTTTTT.